This TCR beta chain was captured in a study of vaccination and CD4 T cells after COVID-19. Study in general: Investigators stimulated cells with overlapping spike peptides drawn from SARS-CoV-2, HCoV-NL63, HCoV-OC43 and HCoV-229E. Overall study results and limits: Vaccine-specific clones numbering 304 of 307 showed spike mono-reactivity in convalescent patients.

As concerns this clonotype: The antigen remains unidentified.

Documented treatment: roughly nine-day PBMC culture with coronavirus spike peptide pools or control peptides (ViraFEST assay). The Oncomine TCR Beta short-read assay was applied to DNA of cultured CD4+ T cells. It was cultured CD4+ T cells from which genomic DNA was extracted. TCRdb independently ran MiXCR on the PCR reads; one entry per CDR3 protein. The sample lists approximately 20,000 distinct CDR3 sequences, roughly 49% occurring once. V lost 5 bases to trimming and J lost 6 bases, with 19 bases between them. The CDR3 is made up of 15 amino acids. Germline CDR1 is SEHNR and CDR2 is FQNEAQ (reference sequence).

This TCR was sampled from a human donor who had recovered from COVID-19. Here the sequenced sample was CD4+ T cells from blood, cultured in vitro, taken before SARS-CoV-2 vaccination. The chain joins TRBV7-9 to TRBJ1-2; D is possibly TRBD1 (5 bases). Written as DNA, the CDR3 is TGTGCCAGCAGCCCCAGGGCTATTACACTCCATGGCTACACCTTC. Protein product: CASSPRAITLHGYTF.